The text below deals with one T cell receptor (beta chain). TCRdb re-called the PCR reads with MiXCR. The table lists some 4,600 clones, roughly a fifth of them singletons. V lost 5 bases, J lost 5 bases, and 12 bases lay in between. The CDR3 is 14 amino acids. Germline CDR1 and CDR2: LNHDA and SQIVND (reference sequence). This entry comes from a study of metastatic and nonmetastatic thyroid tumors. Study at large: Blood and tumor or nodule tissue repertoires from malignant and benign thyroid patients were compared.

Not a single patient had been given any form of treatment at any point before undergoing thyroid surgery. Sequenced material: adjacent normal tissue. The TCR sequence derives from a male donor with papillary thyroid cancer or a benign thyroid nodule (not recorded which). Some clones in this sample may be carry-over from other donors' samples. The genes are TRBV19 and TRBJ2-2, with a possible D match to TRBD2 (5 bases). Here the CDR3 reads CASSSWTRTGELFF. CDR3 coding DNA: TGTGCCAGTAGTTCCTGGACTCGAACCGGGGAGCTGTTTTTT.